Below are 21 T cell receptor beta chains sequenced from a single sample in a study of neurological immune-mediated disorders. TCRdb called the 5' RACE reads again in MiXCR, with one record for every CDR3 protein. Here the sample spans around 94,000 distinct CDR3 sequences, 3% to 4% being singletons. The sample was PBMCs. The receptors shown here come from a woman aged 18-29 years with multiple sclerosis.

In this sample, this clonotype turned up many times. This chain links TRBV20-1 with TRBJ2-7, with 8 bases matching TRBD1. The CDR3 sequence is 14 residues long. The germline V gene encodes CDR1 DFQATT and CDR2 SNEGSKA (reference sequence). The V gene end was trimmed by 3 bases and the J gene end by 4 bases; junction bases not matched to a gene: 8. The CDR3 nucleotides are TGCAGTGCTAGGGGTCTGGACAGGGAGTACGAGCAGTACTTC. This gives the protein CSARGLDREYEQYF.

This clonotype has just a few counts. The CDR3 here is CASSLVEGPAGTEAFF. In DNA form, the CDR3 reads TGTGCCAGCAGCTTAGTGGAGGGACCGGCGGGCACTGAAGCTTTCTTT. The rearrangement joins TRBV7-8 to TRBJ1-1, with TRBD1 as a possible D gene (5 bases). The CDR3 totals 16 residues. The V gene's germline CDR1 is SGHVS and CDR2 FQNEAQ. V was clipped by 1 base and J by 4 bases, with 16 bases between them.

This clonotype was recorded many times. CDR3 sequence reads: CASIGTSTDTQYF. The DNA for the CDR3 is TGTGCCAGCATAGGGACTAGCACAGATACGCAGTATTTT. The V call is TRBV6-2 or TRBV6-3, the J call TRBJ2-3, with a tentative D call TRBD2 (6 bases). Per the germline V gene, CDR1 is MNHEY and CDR2 is SVGEGT. The ends were cut back, 7 bases at V and 0 bases at J, with 8 bases in the middle. This CDR3 is built from 13 residues.

This clonotype was detected many times. The chain is built from TRBV5-1 and TRBJ2-1; 7 nucleotides match TRBD2. With 1 base clipped from V and 7 bases from J, the junction kept 8 bases outside the gene matches. This CDR3 spans 15 amino acids. Germline CDR1 and CDR2: SGHRS and YFSETQ. The CDR3 nucleotides are TGCGCCAGCAGCTTGCAACTGAGCGGGGTAAATGAGCAGTTCTTC. It codes for CASSLQLSGVNEQFF.

This clonotype was seen a handful of times. Since the CDR3 does not end with the conserved phenylalanine or tryptophan, this likely comes from a read error. The chain joins TRBV28 to TRBJ2-1; 10 bases are a match to TRBD1. Trimming removed 9 bases from V and 1 base from J; junction bases left unmatched: 6. Germline CDR1 and CDR2: MDHEN and SYDVKM. The CDR3 spans 15 residues. DNA for the CDR3: TGTGCCAGTATGGGGACAGGGGCATCCTACAATGAGCAGTTCATC. It yields the protein CASMGTGASYNEQFI.

This clonotype has at least ten counts. The gene calls are TRBV5-5 and TRBJ1-3; no reliable D call. This CDR3 spans 16 amino acids. Germline V gives CDR1 SGHKS, CDR2 YYEKEE (reference sequence). Trimming left V 2 bases short and J 0 bases short, with 12 bases between. Here the CDR3 DNA reads TGTGCCAGCAGCTTTACCGACGGTGCCTCTGGAAACACCATATATTTT. This encodes CASSFTDGASGNTIYF.

This clonotype came up many times. The chain combines TRBV9 with TRBJ1-2, with D unresolved. Looked up from germline, CDR1 is SGDLS and CDR2 is YYNGEE. V gave up 0 bases and J gave up 6 bases, with 12 bases separating them. The CDR3 is made up of 14 amino acids. The CDR3 DNA reads as TGTGCCAGCAGCGTAGACGGAGGAGGTAATGGCTACACCTTC. It codes for CASSVDGGGNGYTF.

This clonotype was counted at least ten times. The J gene is TRBJ1-4, the V gene TRBV20-1; D is uncertain. The germline gives CDR1 DFQATT, CDR2 SNEGSKA (reference sequence). The CDR3 has 14 residues. V was clipped by 6 bases and J by 0 bases, with 11 bases between them. The CDR3 DNA is TGCAGTGCAGCCCAGAGTTCAACTAATGAAAAACTGTTTTTT. Translation gives CSAAQSSTNEKLFF.

This clonotype was counted ten times or more. The V call is TRBV7-6, the J call TRBJ2-3, with 9 bases lining up with TRBD2. V shed 2 bases and J 2 bases; nucleotides not matched to a gene: 8. This CDR3 comprises 17 residues. CDR1 and CDR2 from the germline V gene are SGHVS and FNYEAQ. CDR3 DNA sequence: TGTGCCAGCAGCTTACTCTCGCTAGCGGGGCCCACAGATACGCAGTATTTT. It yields the protein CASSLLSLAGPTDTQYF.

This clonotype was observed at least ten times. The V gene is TRBV12-3 or TRBV12-4, the J gene TRBJ1-3; D unclear. Trimming took off 8 bases at V and 1 base at J, with 9 bases between the two ends. This CDR3 comprises 13 residues. CDR3 loop: CASRGDSGNTIYF. CDR3 sequence (DNA): TGTGCCAGCCGTGGGGATTCTGGAAACACCATATATTTT.

This clonotype appeared many times. J is TRBJ2-1 and V is TRBV5-6; TRBD1 matches 7 bases. The CDR3 has 15 amino acids. The V and J ends lost 4 bases and 8 bases, in that order; junction bases with no gene match: 12. In germline, CDR1 is SGHDT, CDR2 YYEEEE. The CDR3 nucleotides read TGTGCCAGCAGCAGTAGGGGGCGGTCCGGGCATGAGCAGTTCTTC. Residues: CASSSRGRSGHEQFF.

As regards this clonotype: This sequence may be a read error, since a much larger clone differs from it by one base. No conserved phenylalanine or tryptophan is present at the end of the CDR3, so a read error is the likely explanation. The DNA of the CDR3 is TGCGCCAGCAGCTCGCCGACTAGCGGGAGGAGCGAGCAGTACTGC. It codes for CASSSPTSGRSEQYC. The chain joins TRBV5-1 to TRBJ2-7, with 13 bases lining up with TRBD2. V shed 3 bases and J 6 bases; nucleotides not matched to a gene: 6. The CDR3 is made up of 15 amino acids. Germline lookup yields CDR1 SGHRS and CDR2 YFSETQ.

This clonotype was recorded many times. The chain joins TRBV27 to TRBJ2-7, with TRBD2 matching 16 bases. Trimming at V came to 2 bases and at J to 7 bases, leaving 8 bases not matched to a gene. CDR3 size: 17 residues. The germline gives CDR1 MNHEY, CDR2 SMNVEV (reference sequence). The CDR3 loop reads CASSLRGTSGRVGEQYF. The CDR3 nucleotides are TGTGCCAGCAGTTTACGGGGGACTAGCGGGAGGGTTGGGGAGCAGTACTTC.

The table lists this clonotype with many counts. The genes are TRBV20-1 and TRBJ2-7; D uncertain. V gave up 5 bases and J gave up 5 bases, with 13 bases separating them. The germline V gene encodes CDR1 DFQATT and CDR2 SNEGSKA (reference sequence). The CDR3 contains 12 residues. CDR3 DNA sequence: TGCAGTGCTGGTAGGAATCTCCACGAGCAGTACTTC. It is translated as CSAGRNLHEQYF.

At least ten counts were recorded for this clonotype. The V gene is TRBV6-4, the J gene TRBJ1-1; D is possibly TRBD1 (6 bases). The CDR3 is 16 residues long. The V gene's germline CDR1 is MRHNA and CDR2 SNTAGT. V lost 3 bases to trimming and J lost 1 base, with 15 bases between them. CDR3 region: CASSEQPGGTNTEAFF. The CDR3 DNA reads TGTGCCAGCAGTGAACAACCGGGGGGCACGAACACTGAAGCTTTCTTT.

This clonotype appeared many times. This chain links TRBV7-8 with TRBJ2-1; D possibly uses TRBD1 or TRBD2 (5 bases each). The CDR3 runs 15 residues. The ends were cut back, 5 bases at V and 4 bases at J, with 15 bases in the middle. Germline CDR1 SGHVS, CDR2 FQNEAQ. CDR3 nucleotide sequence: TGTGCCAGCAGCCCGCCGGGGCAGGTTTACAATGAGCAGTTCTTC. It translates to CASSPPGQVYNEQFF. Filled out from reference TRBV7-8 and TRBJ2-1, the complete variable domain reads GAGVSQSPRYKVAKRGQDVALRCDPISGHVSLFWYQQALGQGPEFLTYFQNEAQLDKSGLPSDRFFAERPEGSVSTLKIQRTQQEDSAVYLCASSPPGQVYNEQFFGPGTRLTVL.

The sample holds many counts of this clonotype. V gene TRBV10-1 combines with J gene TRBJ2-3; maybe TRBD2 (5 bases). The CDR3 loop spans 16 amino acids. Looked up from germline, CDR1 is WNHNN and CDR2 is SYGVQD (reference sequence). Between the trimmed V and J ends, which lost 1 base and 2 bases, there was a span of 13 bases. Here the CDR3 DNA reads TGCGCCAGCAGTGAGTTACGGGAATCGACCACAGATACGCAGTATTTT. Its translation is CASSELRESTTDTQYF.

This clonotype was seen repeatedly, ten times or more. The chain recombines TRBV6-1 with TRBJ1-6; 9 nucleotides match TRBD1. Unmatched junction bases numbered 5, after V lost 1 base and J lost 7 bases. The length of the CDR3 is 16 residues. Germline V gene sequence: CDR1 MNHNS, CDR2 SASEGT. The CDR3 DNA is TGTGCCAGCAGTGAAGAGGCCGGGACAGGGAATTCACCCCTCCACTTT. It translates to CASSEEAGTGNSPLHF.

This clonotype was detected ten times or more. This sequence joins TRBV20-1 and TRBJ2-7, with 13 bases fitting TRBD2. Trimming cost V 6 bases and J 3 bases; bases outside gene matches: 11. Per germline, CDR1 DFQATT and CDR2 SNEGSKA (reference sequence). The CDR3 is 16 residues long. CDR3: CSAAFGLAGVYYEQYF. As DNA, the CDR3 is TGCAGTGCCGCCTTCGGACTAGCGGGAGTCTACTACGAGCAGTACTTC.

In its sample, this clonotype was seen many times. CDR3 coding DNA: TGTGCCACCAGCAGAAAGAGGTTCTTC. It encodes CATSRKRFF. The rearrangement joins TRBV15 to TRBJ2-1; D remains unclear. V was shortened by 2 bases and J by 15 bases, with 5 bases between the two germline ends. The length of the CDR3 is 9 residues. Germline CDR1 LNHNV, CDR2 YYDKDF (reference sequence).

Ten or more counts support this clonotype. The chain uses TRBV3-1 and TRBJ2-2; either TRBD1 or TRBD2 may supply D (6 bases each). Germline CDR1 LGHDT, CDR2 YNNKEL (reference sequence). CDR3 size: 18 residues. V was clipped by 1 base and J by 0 bases, with 15 bases between them. CDR3 protein: CASSQVLPGASNTGELFF. The CDR3 DNA follows: TGTGCCAGCAGCCAAGTCTTACCGGGGGCCTCGAACACCGGGGAGCTGTTTTTT.